Shown below are 27 T cell receptor beta chains from a single sample sequenced in a study of cytomegalovirus exposure and HLA in healthy donors. Vbeta (60) and Jbeta (13) primers were used in the PCR. Profiling relied on immunoSEQ multiplex PCR, and the TCRdb table lists in-frame clones only, not all of them. The sample consists of around 100,000 clones, roughly 72% of them appearing once. Sequencing was done on a sample of PBMCs. These receptor sequences come from a woman in her forties in good health and CMV-seropositive.

Only one count was recorded for this clone. The gene calls are TRBV7-2 and TRBJ2-1; 10 bases match TRBD2. V shed 2 bases, J shed 4 bases, and the junction held 2 bases outside the gene matches. This CDR3 region has 15 residues. The germline V gene has CDR1 SGHTA and CDR2 FQGNSA. The CDR3, as DNA: TGTGCCAGCAGCTTAAAAGCGGGGGGGTACAATGAGCAGTTCTTC. Protein: CASSLKAGGYNEQFF.

This clone was counted between two and nine times. V usage is TRBV30 and J usage is TRBJ1-6, with D maybe TRBD1 (6 bases). V lost 1 base to trimming and J lost 5 bases, with 6 bases between them. There are 13 residues in the CDR3. Germline CDR1 and CDR2: GTSNPN and SVGIG (reference sequence). The CDR3 protein is CAWSGGHNSPLHF. The CDR3 DNA sequence: TGTGCCTGGAGTGGGGGGCATAATTCACCCCTCCACTTT.

Only a few counts were recorded for this clone. The chain uses TRBV4-1 and TRBJ2-1, with 8 bases fitting TRBD2. The ends lost 0 bases at V and 9 bases at J; junction bases unmatched: 10. The CDR3 loop spans 16 amino acids. Germline CDR1 reads MGHRA; CDR2 reads YSYEKL. DNA of the CDR3: TGCGCCAGCAGCCAAGAGACGGGAGGGGGGGCCGGTGAGCAGTTCTTC. It codes for CASSQETGGGAGEQFF.

The chain links TRBV7-2 to TRBJ1-5; D remains unclear. With 1 base removed from V and 0 bases from J, the gap between germline ends came to 7 bases. The CDR3 spans 15 residues. Germline V lookup: CDR1 SGHTA, CDR2 FQGNSA. DNA for the CDR3: TGTGCCAGCAGCTTAGTTGTGTATAGCAATCAGCCCCAGCATTTT. It yields the protein CASSLVVYSNQPQHF.

The table lists this clone with a few counts. This chain links TRBV6-5 with TRBJ2-5; 11 bases agree with TRBD2. Per the germline V gene, CDR1 is MNHEY and CDR2 is SVGAGI. The CDR3 loop spans 14 amino acids. The J segment lost 4 bases and the V segment lost 6 bases, leaving 4 bases of the junction unmatched. The CDR3 spells CASRSLAGGETQYF. The CDR3 nucleotides are TGTGCCAGCAGGTCCCTAGCGGGAGGAGAGACCCAGTACTTC.

The gene calls are TRBV20-1 and TRBJ2-3; D unresolved. CDR1 is DFQATT, CDR2 SNEGSKA, per germline (reference sequence). The CDR3 has 11 amino acids. V was clipped by 3 bases and J by 6 bases, with 7 bases between them. The CDR3 is CSASEADTQYF. The DNA of the CDR3 is TGCAGTGCTAGTGAGGCGGATACGCAGTATTTT.

CDR3 coding DNA: TGCGCCAGCAGCCAAGAAATAGCGGGAGCAAGCCCCTACGAGCAGTACTTC. Amino acid sequence: CASSQEIAGASPYEQYF. The V and J genes are TRBV4-1 and TRBJ2-7, with 9 positions matching TRBD2. Germline V gene data show CDR1 as MGHRA and CDR2 as YSYEKL. The CDR3 is 17 amino acids. Trimming removed 0 bases from V and 2 bases from J; junction bases left unmatched: 8.

The count of this clone is one. The chain carries TRBV2 and TRBJ2-1, with TRBD2 as a possible D gene (6 bases). CDR3 length equals 18 residues. Looked up from germline, CDR1 is SNHLY and CDR2 is FYNNEI. V was clipped by 5 bases and J by 5 bases, with 25 bases between them. The CDR3 loop is CASSTRPGLYHYNNEQFF. The DNA of the CDR3 is TGTGCCAGCAGTACTCGACCCGGACTATACCACTACAACAATGAGCAGTTCTTC.

The chain combines TRBV2 with TRBJ2-1; 7 nucleotides align to TRBD2. Losses at the gene ends were 1 base for V and 0 bases for J; bases not matched to a gene: 0. CDR1 SNHLY and CDR2 FYNNEI come from the germline V gene. The CDR3 is 15 amino acids. CDR3 nucleotide sequence: TGTGCCAGCAGTGAAGGCGGGAGCTCCTACAATGAGCAGTTCTTC. It yields the protein CASSEGGSSYNEQFF.

The CDR3 spells CASPGLAGREELFF. CDR3 coding DNA: TGTGCCAGCCCGGGACTAGCGGGGCGGGAGGAGCTGTTTTTT. This chain joins TRBV6-1 and TRBJ2-2; 13 bases fit TRBD2. V shed 8 bases, J shed 10 bases, and the junction held 7 bases outside the gene matches. The CDR3 has 14 residues. The germline V gene encodes CDR1 MNHNS and CDR2 SASEGT.

V and J are TRBV19 and TRBJ1-4; 8 bases line up with TRBD1. The CDR3 length is 14 residues. The trim removed 6 bases at V and 3 bases at J, leaving 3 bases unmatched. Germline CDR1 is LNHDA and CDR2 is SQIVND (reference sequence). The CDR3 nucleotides read TGTGCCAGTAGGGACAGGGCCTCTAATGAAAAACTGTTTTTT. Amino acids: CASRDRASNEKLFF. The entire variable domain, with the rest obtained from reference TRBV19 and TRBJ1-4, is as follows: DGGITQSPKYLFRKEGQNVTLSCEQNLNHDAMYWYRQDPGQGLRLIYYSQIVNDFQKGDIAEGYSVSREKKESFPLTVTSAQKNPTAFYLCASRDRASNEKLFFGSGTQLSVL.

This chain joins TRBV6-5 and TRBJ1-2; weak D call: TRBD1 (5 bases). V was shortened by 5 bases and J by 8 bases, with 9 bases between the two germline ends. Germline lookup yields CDR1 MNHEY and CDR2 SVGAGI. CDR3 size: 11 residues. CDR3 residues: CASSRGWGYTF. The CDR3 DNA reads TGTGCCAGCAGTAGGGGCTGGGGCTACACCTTC.

The chain links TRBV18 to TRBJ1-1, with D maybe TRBD1 (6 bases). The CDR3 loop spans 15 amino acids. Looked up from germline, CDR1 is KGHSH and CDR2 is LQKENI. V lost 3 bases and J lost 0, with 11 bases in between. This chain's CDR3 is CASSPTGTLNTEAFF. DNA for the CDR3: TGTGCCAGCTCACCTACCGGGACATTGAACACTGAAGCTTTCTTT.

V is TRBV28 and J is TRBJ1-5, with D perhaps TRBD1 (5 bases). Germline values: CDR1 MDHEN, CDR2 SYDVKM. This CDR3 has 14 amino acids. Between the trimmed V and J ends, which lost 5 bases and 5 bases, there was a span of 13 bases. CDR3 in DNA: TGTGCCAGCAGTGGATGGGGGGGTCATCAGCCCCAGCATTTT. Amino acids: CASSGWGGHQPQHF.

Notes on this clone: At the DNA level, this CDR3 is encoded by other sequences in the same sample as well. This chain links TRBV2 with TRBJ2-3; D possibly corresponds to TRBD1 (5 bases). CDR1 SNHLY and CDR2 FYNNEI come from the germline V gene. The CDR3 consists of 12 residues. V gave up 8 bases and J gave up 2 bases, with 8 bases separating them. CDR3 in amino acids: CASRTSTDTQYF. The CDR3 DNA reads TGTGCCAGCCGGACATCCACAGATACGCAGTATTTT.

Note on this clone: A junction end diverges from the germline sequence, so it may reflect a read error. The same CDR3 is also encoded by other DNA sequences in this sample. The chain links TRBV19 to TRBJ1-1; the match to TRBD1 covers 8 bases. This CDR3 is 16 amino acids long. Germline V gene lookup returns CDR1 LNHDA and CDR2 SQIVND (reference sequence). CDR3 coding DNA: TGTGCCAGTAGCCCGGGACAGGTCTACATGAACACTGAGGCTTTCTTT. It yields the protein CASSPGQVYMNTEAFF.

The CDR3 DNA reads TGTGCCAGTTTCACAGGGGTGAACACTGAAGCTTTCTTT. Its protein is CASFTGVNTEAFF. The chain is built from TRBV28 and TRBJ1-1; the match to TRBD1 covers 7 bases. J was trimmed by 0 bases and V by 9 bases; bases with no gene match: 4. This CDR3 is built from 13 residues. CDR1 is MDHEN, CDR2 SYDVKM, per germline.

This clone was recorded only once. Here the CDR3 DNA reads TGTGCCAGCAGCGGTCAACAGGGGGCTTATGGCTACACCTTC. Residues: CASSGQQGAYGYTF. The V call is TRBV5-4, the J call TRBJ1-2, with 9 bases aligning to TRBD1. CDR1 is SGHNT and CDR2 is YYREEE in the germline V gene (reference sequence). The CDR3 has 14 residues. Losses at the gene ends were 4 bases for V and 5 bases for J; bases not matched to a gene: 6.

The V and J genes are TRBV11-2 and TRBJ2-7; the D gene is possibly TRBD1 (5 bases). The CDR3 loop spans 13 amino acids. Between the trimmed V and J ends, which lost 6 bases and 3 bases, there was a span of 12 bases. From germline, CDR1 is SGHAT and CDR2 FQNNGV. The CDR3 spells CASRRGHLYEQYF. The CDR3 DNA reads as TGTGCCAGCAGGCGCGGACACCTCTACGAGCAGTACTTC.

This clone was seen only a few times. The chain joins TRBV4-2 to TRBJ2-7; 9 bases agree with TRBD2. The CDR3 runs to 15 residues. V lost 0 bases and J lost 0; bases outside the gene matches: 0. Germline CDR1 is LGHNA and CDR2 is YNFKEQ. The CDR3 is CASSQDSGSSYEQYF. DNA for the CDR3: TGTGCCAGCAGCCAAGATAGCGGGAGCTCCTACGAGCAGTACTTC.

The gene calls are TRBV27 and TRBJ2-7; 10 bases map to TRBD2. Germline V gene sequence: CDR1 MNHEY, CDR2 SMNVEV (reference sequence). V was pared by 8 bases and J by 7 bases, with 5 bases of the junction left unmatched. This CDR3 has 12 amino acids. The CDR3 protein is CASSSGSKEQYF. The CDR3 bases are TGTGCCAGCTCTAGCGGGAGTAAAGAGCAGTACTTC.

The chain couples TRBV19 to TRBJ2-1, with 10 nucleotides matching TRBD2. This CDR3 region has 13 residues. CDR1 and CDR2 (germline): LNHDA, SQIVND (reference sequence). Trimming at V came to 7 bases and at J to 6 bases, leaving 3 bases not matched to a gene. The CDR3 region is CASTSGGANEQFF. For the CDR3, the DNA is TGTGCCAGTACCAGCGGGGGGGCCAATGAGCAGTTCTTC.

Here the CDR3 DNA reads TGTGCCAGCATTCCGGACAGGGCTACCTCCTACGAGCAGTACTTC. Residues: CASIPDRATSYEQYF. This chain joins TRBV6-6 and TRBJ2-7; 8 nucleotides line up with TRBD1. V trimming: 7 bases; J trimming: 0 bases; junction bases outside the gene matches: 8. The germline V gene encodes CDR1 MNHNY and CDR2 SVGAGI (reference sequence). CDR3 length: 15 amino acids.

The V call is TRBV7-8, the J call TRBJ2-7, with a possible D match to TRBD1 (5 bases). V gave up 3 bases and J gave up 0 bases, with 12 bases separating them. The length of the CDR3 is 15 residues. In germline, CDR1 is SGHVS, CDR2 FQNEAQ. The CDR3 sequence is CASSLRQGPSYEQYF. CDR3 nucleotide sequence: TGTGCCAGCAGCTTGAGGCAGGGTCCCTCCTACGAGCAGTACTTC.

The J gene is TRBJ2-1, the V gene TRBV7-9, with D unclear. Between the trimmed V and J ends, which lost 5 bases and 9 bases, there was a span of 8 bases. This CDR3 contains 11 residues. Germline CDR1 reads SEHNR; CDR2 reads FQNEAQ (reference sequence). The chain's CDR3 is CASSLPREQFF. The CDR3 coding sequence is TGTGCCAGCAGCCTCCCTCGTGAGCAGTTCTTC.

J is TRBJ1-2 and V is TRBV29-1; TRBD1 agrees at 8 bases. The V gene end was trimmed by 6 bases and the J gene end by 4 bases; junction bases not matched to a gene: 4. The CDR3 contains 12 residues. Germline-derived CDR1 and CDR2 are SQVTM and ANQGSEA. CDR3 loop: CSVGQESYGYTF. In nucleotides, the CDR3 is TGCAGCGTGGGACAGGAAAGCTATGGCTACACCTTC.

This rearrangement joins TRBV30 to TRBJ1-1; weak D call: TRBD1 (5 bases). V lost 0 bases and J lost 5, with 7 bases in between. The V gene's germline CDR1 is GTSNPN and CDR2 SVGIG (reference sequence). There are 12 residues in the CDR3. This CDR3 reads CAWSVRVTEAFF. CDR3 sequence (DNA): TGTGCCTGGAGTGTCAGGGTAACTGAAGCTTTCTTT.